This TCR beta chain was sequenced for a study of shared clonotypes between healthy human individuals. General study findings and limits: It was only blood that was sampled, and tissue repertoires likely differ.

The table lists this clone with a count of one. No antigen is known for it. Sequencing used immunoSEQ multiplex PCR; TCRdb keeps in-frame clones, though not all of them. This table has 2 million to 3 million clones, roughly 93% appearing once. Germline CDR1 and CDR2: SQVTM and ANQGSEA. V trimming: 5 bases; J trimming: 9 bases; junction bases outside the gene matches: 10. The CDR3 is 14 residues long. The TCR sequence derives from a man aged 18 to 30 in good health. Some clones in this sample may be carry-over from other donors' samples. The sequenced sample was naive CD4+ T cells from PBMCs. Subset given: CD45RA+ positively selected. The rearrangement links TRBV29-1 to TRBJ2-3; 11 bases agree with TRBD2. In nucleotides, the CDR3 is TGCAGCGTTCCCCCTAGCGGGAGGTTGGGGACGCAGTATTTT. This sequence encodes CSVPPSGRLGTQYF.